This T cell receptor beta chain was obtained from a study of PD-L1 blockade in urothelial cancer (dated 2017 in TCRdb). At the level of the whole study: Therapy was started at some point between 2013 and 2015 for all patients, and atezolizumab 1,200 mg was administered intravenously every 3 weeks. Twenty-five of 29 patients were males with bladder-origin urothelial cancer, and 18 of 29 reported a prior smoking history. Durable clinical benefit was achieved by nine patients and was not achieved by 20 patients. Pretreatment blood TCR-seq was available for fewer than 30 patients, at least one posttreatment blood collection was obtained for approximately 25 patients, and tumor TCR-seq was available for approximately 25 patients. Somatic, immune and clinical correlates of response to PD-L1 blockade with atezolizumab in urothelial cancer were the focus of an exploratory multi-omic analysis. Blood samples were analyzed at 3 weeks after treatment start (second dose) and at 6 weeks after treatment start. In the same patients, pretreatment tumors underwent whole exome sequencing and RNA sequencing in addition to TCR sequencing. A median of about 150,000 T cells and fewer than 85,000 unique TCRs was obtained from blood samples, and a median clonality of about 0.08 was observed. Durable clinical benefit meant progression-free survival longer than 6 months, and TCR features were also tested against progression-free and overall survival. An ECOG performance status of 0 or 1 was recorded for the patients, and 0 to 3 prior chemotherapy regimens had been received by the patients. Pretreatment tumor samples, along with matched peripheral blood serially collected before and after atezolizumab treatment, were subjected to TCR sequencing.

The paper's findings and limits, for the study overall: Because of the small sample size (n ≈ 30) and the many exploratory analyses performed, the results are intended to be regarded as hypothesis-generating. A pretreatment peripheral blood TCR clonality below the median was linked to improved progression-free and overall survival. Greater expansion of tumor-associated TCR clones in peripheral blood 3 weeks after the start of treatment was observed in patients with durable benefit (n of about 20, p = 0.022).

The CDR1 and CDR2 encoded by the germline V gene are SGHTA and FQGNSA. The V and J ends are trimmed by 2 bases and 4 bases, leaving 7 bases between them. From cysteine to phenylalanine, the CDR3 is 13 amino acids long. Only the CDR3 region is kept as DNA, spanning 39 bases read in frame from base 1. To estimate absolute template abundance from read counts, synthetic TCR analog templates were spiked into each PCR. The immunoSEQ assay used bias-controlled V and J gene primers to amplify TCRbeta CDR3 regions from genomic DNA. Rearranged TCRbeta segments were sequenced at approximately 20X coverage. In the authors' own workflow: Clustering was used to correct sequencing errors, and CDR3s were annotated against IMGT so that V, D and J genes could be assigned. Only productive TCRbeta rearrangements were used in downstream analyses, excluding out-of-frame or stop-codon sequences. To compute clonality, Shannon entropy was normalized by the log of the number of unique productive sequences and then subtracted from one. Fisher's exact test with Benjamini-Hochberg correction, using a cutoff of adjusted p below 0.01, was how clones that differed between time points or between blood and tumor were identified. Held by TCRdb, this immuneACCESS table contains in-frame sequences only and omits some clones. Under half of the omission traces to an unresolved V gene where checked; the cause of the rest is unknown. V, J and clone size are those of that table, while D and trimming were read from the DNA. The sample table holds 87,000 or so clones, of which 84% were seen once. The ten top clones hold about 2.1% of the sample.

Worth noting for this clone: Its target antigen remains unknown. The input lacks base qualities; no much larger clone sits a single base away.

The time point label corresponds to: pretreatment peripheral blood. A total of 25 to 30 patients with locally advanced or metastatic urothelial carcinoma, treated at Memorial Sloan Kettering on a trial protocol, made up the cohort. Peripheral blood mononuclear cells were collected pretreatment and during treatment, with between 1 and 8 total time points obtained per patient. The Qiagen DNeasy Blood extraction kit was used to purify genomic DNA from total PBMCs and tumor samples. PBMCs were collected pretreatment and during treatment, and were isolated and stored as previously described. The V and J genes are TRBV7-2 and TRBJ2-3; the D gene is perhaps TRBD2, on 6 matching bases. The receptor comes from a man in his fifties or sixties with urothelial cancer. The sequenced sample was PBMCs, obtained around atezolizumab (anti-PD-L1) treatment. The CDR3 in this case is CASSLWGADTQYF. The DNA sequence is TGTGCCAGCAGCTTATGGGGGGCAGATACGCAGTATTTT. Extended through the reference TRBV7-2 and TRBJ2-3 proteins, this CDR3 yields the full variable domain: GAGVSQSPSNKVTEKGKDVELRCDPISGHTALYWYRQSLGQGLEFLIYFQGNSAPDKSGLPSDRFSAERTGGSVSTLTIQRTQQEDSAVYLCASSLWGADTQYFGPGTRLTVL.